These 27 T cell receptor beta chains were sequenced from one sample in a study of cytomegalovirus exposure and HLA in healthy donors. 13 Jbeta primers and 60 Vbeta primers were used for the PCR. TCRdb's table, derived via immunoSEQ multiplex PCR, lists solely in-frame clones and lacks some. The sample yields some 71,000 clones, of which the top ten take up approximately 1.6%. Sequenced: PBMCs. These receptor sequences come from a woman in her twenties or thirties in good health and CMV-seronegative.

This rearrangement joins TRBV4-1 to TRBJ1-1; D is ambiguous. This CDR3 is built from 14 residues. Trimming shortened V by 5 bases and J by 0 bases, and 10 bases separated the two germline ends. The germline V gene has CDR1 MGHRA and CDR2 YSYEKL. This CDR3 reads CASSAVRLNTEAFF. CDR3 nucleotide sequence: TGCGCCAGCAGCGCGGTACGCCTGAACACTGAAGCTTTCTTT.

The chain recombines TRBV25-1 with TRBJ1-2; a possible D gene is TRBD1 (5 bases). Trimming removed 3 bases from V and 4 bases from J, with 12 bases in between. Germline V gene sequence: CDR1 MGHDK, CDR2 SYGVNS. The length of the CDR3 is 14 residues. The CDR3 spells CASSETDRLYGYTF. CDR3 sequence (DNA): TGTGCCAGCAGTGAGACTGACAGACTCTATGGCTACACCTTC.

The rearrangement links TRBV6-5 to TRBJ1-2; 7 bases align to TRBD1. Germline V gene data show CDR1 as MNHEY and CDR2 as SVGAGI. CDR3 length: 13 amino acids. Losses at the gene ends were 6 bases for V and 4 bases for J; bases not matched to a gene: 5. Here the CDR3 reads CASRAGQAYGYTF. CDR3 nucleotide sequence: TGTGCCAGCAGAGCCGGACAGGCCTATGGCTACACCTTC.

The V gene is TRBV7-3, the J gene TRBJ1-6; possibly TRBD1 for D (5 bases). This CDR3 spans 15 amino acids. Germline loops: CDR1 SGHTA, CDR2 FQGTGA. V was trimmed by 5 bases and J by 10 bases, leaving 18 bases between them. The CDR3 region has the DNA TGTGCCAGCAGCGCCGACGTCGGGGGAGGATCACCCCTCCACTTT. The encoded protein is CASSADVGGGSPLHF.

The J gene is TRBJ2-3, the V gene TRBV29-1; D possibly corresponds to TRBD1 (6 bases). In germline, CDR1 is SQVTM, CDR2 ANQGSEA. The CDR3 loop spans 13 amino acids. Trimming shortened V by 2 bases and J by 4 bases, and 10 bases separated the two germline ends. DNA of the CDR3: TGCAGCGTTGAAACCAGGGGACCAGATACGCAGTATTTT. As protein: CSVETRGPDTQYF.

The chain recombines TRBV27 with TRBJ1-1; D may be TRBD1 (5 bases). Germline CDR1 and CDR2: MNHEY and SMNVEV (reference sequence). This CDR3 has 15 residues. V was trimmed by 4 bases and J by 5 bases, leaving 17 bases between them. CDR3 bases: TGTGCCAGCAGTTCGGGGACTCAGGGAGAGACTGAAGCTTTCTTT. The encoded protein is CASSSGTQGETEAFF.

The chain carries TRBV27 and TRBJ2-7; 8 positions match TRBD1. This CDR3 spans 19 amino acids. With V trimmed by 0 bases and J by 5 bases, 18 bases remained unmatched. Looked up from germline, CDR1 is MNHEY and CDR2 is SMNVEV (reference sequence). CDR3 residues: CASSLSTPPGLTGANEQYF. In nucleotides, the CDR3 is TGTGCCAGCAGTTTATCTACCCCCCCAGGCCTGACAGGGGCAAACGAGCAGTACTTC.

The chain links TRBV6-6 to TRBJ2-7; possible D gene TRBD1, 6 bases. V was trimmed by 1 base and J by 3 bases, leaving 10 bases between them. Germline V gene lookup returns CDR1 MNHNY and CDR2 SVGAGI (reference sequence). The CDR3 extends over 14 amino acids. The CDR3 here is CASSYFADSYEQYF. CDR3 coding DNA: TGTGCCAGCAGTTACTTCGCGGACAGCTACGAGCAGTACTTC.

V and J are TRBV5-8 and TRBJ1-1, with 7 nucleotides matching TRBD1. The CDR3 length is 13 residues. CDR1 and CDR2 (germline): SGHTS, YDEGEE. With 4 bases clipped from V and 5 bases from J, the junction kept 5 bases outside the gene matches. CDR3 nucleotide sequence: TGTGCCAGCAGCCACAGGGGAGTGACTGAAGCTTTCTTT. Translated, it gives CASSHRGVTEAFF.

The chain has TRBV9 and TRBJ1-2, with 10 positions matching TRBD1. The CDR3 is made up of 17 amino acids. Looked up from germline, CDR1 is SGDLS and CDR2 is YYNGEE. V trimming: 3 bases; J trimming: 2 bases; junction bases outside the gene matches: 10. The CDR3 reads CASSAGQGGNGNYGYTF. The CDR3 bases are TGTGCCAGCAGCGCCGGACAGGGGGGAAATGGGAACTATGGCTACACCTTC.

The chain has TRBV27 and TRBJ2-7, with D unresolved. The length of the CDR3 is 14 residues. The V end lost 2 bases, the J end lost 0 bases, and 8 bases lay between the germline ends. The germline gives CDR1 MNHEY, CDR2 SMNVEV (reference sequence). CDR3: CASSLGQNSYEQYF. In DNA, the CDR3 is TGTGCCAGCAGTTTAGGGCAGAACTCCTACGAGCAGTACTTC.

This sequence joins TRBV25-1 and TRBJ2-5, with D possibly TRBD1 on 6 matching bases. In germline, CDR1 is MGHDK, CDR2 SYGVNS. The CDR3 runs to 14 residues. The V and J ends lost 2 bases and 4 bases respectively, with 11 bases between them. The CDR3 reads CASSEVRGVETQYF. The CDR3 DNA reads TGTGCCAGCAGTGAAGTCAGGGGAGTAGAGACCCAGTACTTC.

The chain has TRBV27 and TRBJ2-7; maybe TRBD1 (5 bases). Germline CDR1 MNHEY, CDR2 SMNVEV (reference sequence). This CDR3 has 13 residues. The V end was cut by 1 base, the J end by 7 bases, with 11 bases between. CDR3 residues: CASSLLGAWEQYF. CDR3 in DNA: TGTGCCAGCAGTTTATTAGGGGCCTGGGAGCAGTACTTC.

The chain links TRBV19 to TRBJ2-1; maybe TRBD1 (6 bases). Trimming removed 6 bases at V and 10 bases at J, with 16 bases between. CDR1 is LNHDA, CDR2 SQIVND, per germline (reference sequence). There are 13 residues in the CDR3. CDR3 DNA: TGTGCCAGTAGAAACGACAGGACCCTCGAGCAGTTCTTC. Residues: CASRNDRTLEQFF.

Remarks on this clone: At the DNA level, this CDR3 is encoded by other sequences in the same sample as well. The V and J genes are TRBV18 and TRBJ1-5, with TRBD1 identical over 9 bases. Per the germline V gene, CDR1 is KGHSH and CDR2 is LQKENI. The CDR3 consists of 16 residues. The V and J ends lost 3 bases and 3 bases, in that order; junction bases with no gene match: 6. Written as DNA, the CDR3 is TGTGCCAGCTCACCGGCCGGGACAGGGAACAATCAGCCCCAGCATTTT. This encodes CASSPAGTGNNQPQHF.

The chain uses TRBV18 and TRBJ1-6, with 7 positions matching TRBD1. The germline V gene encodes CDR1 KGHSH and CDR2 LQKENI. V shed 4 bases, J shed 7 bases, and the junction held 7 bases outside the gene matches. The CDR3 runs 15 residues. The CDR3 DNA is TGTGCCAGCTCACTATTGACAGGGCAGAATTCACCCCTCCACTTT. Protein sequence: CASSLLTGQNSPLHF.

J is TRBJ2-1 and V is TRBV7-9; D is possibly TRBD2 (6 bases). The CDR3 is 13 residues long. Germline values: CDR1 SEHNR, CDR2 FQNEAQ (reference sequence). Trimming shortened V by 5 bases and J by 9 bases, and 14 bases separated the two germline ends. The CDR3 nucleotides are TGTGCCAGCAGCCCTGGAGGGATAAGTGAGCAGTTCTTC. Residues: CASSPGGISEQFF.

CDR3 region: CASSPTWDRGLRSNQPQHF. The DNA for the CDR3 is TGTGCCAGCAGTCCCACCTGGGACAGGGGGCTAAGGAGCAATCAGCCCCAGCATTTT. The chain has TRBV27 and TRBJ1-5; 12 nucleotides agree with TRBD1. V lost 5 bases and J lost 1; bases outside the gene matches: 12. The CDR3 covers 19 residues. The germline V gene encodes CDR1 MNHEY and CDR2 SMNVEV (reference sequence).

V and J are TRBV6-5 and TRBJ2-2, with D possibly matching TRBD1 (6 bases). Germline CDR1 is MNHEY and CDR2 is SVGAGI. The ends were cut back, 6 bases at V and 1 base at J, with 9 bases in the middle. This CDR3 spans 14 amino acids. For the CDR3, the DNA is TGTGCCAGCAGCGAGGGACAGAACACCGGGGAGCTGTTTTTT. It specifies CASSEGQNTGELFF.

V usage is TRBV18 and J usage is TRBJ2-7; 9 nucleotides agree with TRBD1. CDR1 is KGHSH and CDR2 is LQKENI in the germline V gene. The trim removed 3 bases at V and 4 bases at J, leaving 4 bases unmatched. The CDR3 totals 14 residues. DNA for the CDR3: TGTGCCAGCTCACCCGGGACAGGGTTTTACGAGCAGTACTTC. The encoded protein is CASSPGTGFYEQYF.

The DNA for the CDR3 is TGTGCGGCCCTCGGGCGGGAGGCCTACGAGCAGTACTTC. Protein sequence: CAALGREAYEQYF. The rearrangement uses TRBV25-1 and TRBJ2-7, with 8 bases that match TRBD2. Germline assignment: CDR1 MGHDK and CDR2 SYGVNS. The CDR3 sequence is 13 residues long.

V gene TRBV7-8 combines with J gene TRBJ1-4, with TRBD1 matching 7 bases. Germline CDR1 reads SGHVS; CDR2 reads FQNEAQ. The CDR3 spans 14 residues. The V segment lost 5 bases and the J segment 3 bases; nucleotides outside the gene matches: 3. CDR3 sequence (DNA): TGTGCCAGCAGCCCCGGGACAGCTAATGAAAAACTGTTTTTT. It specifies CASSPGTANEKLFF. The variable domain in full, completed from reference TRBV7-8 and TRBJ1-4, reads GAGVSQSPRYKVAKRGQDVALRCDPISGHVSLFWYQQALGQGPEFLTYFQNEAQLDKSGLPSDRFFAERPEGSVSTLKIQRTQQEDSAVYLCASSPGTANEKLFFGSGTQLSVL.

The chain carries TRBV7-3 and TRBJ1-2; 9 positions agree with TRBD1. Germline CDR1 and CDR2: SGHTA and FQGTGA. The CDR3 is 14 amino acids. With 5 bases clipped from V and 5 bases from J, the junction kept 6 bases outside the gene matches. In nucleotides, the CDR3 is TGTGCCAGCAGCAAGACAGGGGGTGATTATGGCTACACCTTC. Its translation: CASSKTGGDYGYTF.

The chain's CDR3 is CASSPTLVHGGVEQYF. CDR3 nucleotide sequence: TGTGCCAGCTCACCCACCCTTGTCCATGGGGGGGTCGAGCAGTACTTC. The rearrangement joins TRBV18 to TRBJ2-7, with 7 bases that match TRBD2. V trimming: 3 bases; J trimming: 6 bases; junction bases outside the gene matches: 14. The CDR3 extends over 16 amino acids. Germline V gene data show CDR1 as KGHSH and CDR2 as LQKENI. The full variable domain, in which reference TRBV18 and TRBJ2-7 provide the parts outside the CDR3, is NAGVMQNPRHLVRRRGQEARLRCSPMKGHSHVYWYRQLPEEGLKFMVYLQKENIIDESGMPKERFSAEFPKEGPSILRIQQVVRGDSAAYFCASSPTLVHGGVEQYFGPGTRLTVT.

The genes are TRBV9 and TRBJ2-3; maybe TRBD1 (5 bases). V lost 0 bases to trimming and J lost 1 base, with 9 bases between them. There are 15 residues in the CDR3. Looked up from germline, CDR1 is SGDLS and CDR2 is YYNGEE. CDR3 sequence reads: CASSVAGYGTDTQYF. The CDR3 coding sequence is TGTGCCAGCAGCGTAGCAGGGTATGGCACAGATACGCAGTATTTT. Complete variable domain (other parts from reference TRBV9 and TRBJ2-3): DSGVTQTPKHLITATGQRVTLRCSPRSGDLSVYWYQQSLDQGLQFLIQYYNGEERAKGNILERFSAQQFPDLHSELNLSSLELGDSALYFCASSVAGYGTDTQYFGPGTRLTVL.

This sequence joins TRBV4-1 and TRBJ1-3, with a tentative D call TRBD1 (6 bases). CDR3 length: 17 residues. V was cut by 4 bases and J by 0 bases, with 16 bases left in between. The V gene's germline CDR1 is MGHRA and CDR2 YSYEKL. CDR3 region: CASSPLGHSVSGNTIYF. CDR3 in DNA: TGCGCCAGCAGCCCGTTGGGACACTCCGTCTCTGGAAACACCATATATTTT.

The J gene is TRBJ1-5, the V gene TRBV7-2, with 8 bases identical to TRBD1. The CDR3 spans 13 residues. The trim removed 9 bases at V and 6 bases at J, leaving 7 bases unmatched. Germline lookup yields CDR1 SGHTA and CDR2 FQGNSA. The CDR3 bases are TGTGCCAGTATGGACAGGGTGGGTCAGCCCCAGCATTTT. Encoded protein: CASMDRVGQPQHF. Full variable domain (rest looked up from reference TRBV7-2 and TRBJ1-5): GAGVSQSPSNKVTEKGKDVELRCDPISGHTALYWYRQSLGQGLEFLIYFQGNSAPDKSGLPSDRFSAERTGGSVSTLTIQRTQQEDSAVYLCASMDRVGQPQHFGDGTRLSIL.